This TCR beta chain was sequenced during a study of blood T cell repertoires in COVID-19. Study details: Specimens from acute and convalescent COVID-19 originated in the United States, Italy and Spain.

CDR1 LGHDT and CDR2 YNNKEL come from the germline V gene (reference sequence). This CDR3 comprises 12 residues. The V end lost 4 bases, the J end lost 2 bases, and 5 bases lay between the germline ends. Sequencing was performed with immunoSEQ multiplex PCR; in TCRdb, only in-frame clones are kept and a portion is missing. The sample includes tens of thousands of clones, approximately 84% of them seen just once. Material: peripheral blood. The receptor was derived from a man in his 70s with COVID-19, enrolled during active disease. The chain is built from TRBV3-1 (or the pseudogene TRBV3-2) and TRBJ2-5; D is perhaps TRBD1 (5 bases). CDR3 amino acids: CASSRQQETQYF. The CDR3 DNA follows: TGTGCCAGCAGCCGACAGCAAGAGACCCAGTACTTC.